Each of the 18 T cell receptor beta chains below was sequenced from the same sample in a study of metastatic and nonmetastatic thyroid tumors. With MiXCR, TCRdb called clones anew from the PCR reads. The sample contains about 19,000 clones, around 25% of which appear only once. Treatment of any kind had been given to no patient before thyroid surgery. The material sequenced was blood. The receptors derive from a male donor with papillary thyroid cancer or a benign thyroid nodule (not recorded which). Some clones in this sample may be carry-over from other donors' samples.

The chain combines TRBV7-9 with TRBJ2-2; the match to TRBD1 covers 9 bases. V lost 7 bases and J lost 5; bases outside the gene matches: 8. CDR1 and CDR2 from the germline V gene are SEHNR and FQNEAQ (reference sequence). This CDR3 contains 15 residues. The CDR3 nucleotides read TGTGCCAGCAAAACACAGGGGGCGCGGACCGGGGAGCTGTTTTTT. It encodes CASKTQGARTGELFF.

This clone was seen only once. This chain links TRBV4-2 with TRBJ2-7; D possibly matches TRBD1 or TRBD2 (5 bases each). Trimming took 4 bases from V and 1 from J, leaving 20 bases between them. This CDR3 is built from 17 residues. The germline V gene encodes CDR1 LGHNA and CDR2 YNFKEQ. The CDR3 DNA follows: TGTGCCAGCAGCCTCTATGTCACCCGGGACGGGTCCTACGAGCAGTACTTC. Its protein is CASSLYVTRDGSYEQYF.

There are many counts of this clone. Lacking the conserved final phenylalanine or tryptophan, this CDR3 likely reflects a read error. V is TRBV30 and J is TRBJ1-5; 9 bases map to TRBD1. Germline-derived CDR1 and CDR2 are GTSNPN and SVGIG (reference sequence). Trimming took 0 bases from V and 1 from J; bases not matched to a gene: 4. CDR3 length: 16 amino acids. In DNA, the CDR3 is TGTGCCTGGAGTGTACGGGGGACAGGGAGCAATCAGCCCCAGCATCTT. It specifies CAWSVRGTGSNQPQHL.

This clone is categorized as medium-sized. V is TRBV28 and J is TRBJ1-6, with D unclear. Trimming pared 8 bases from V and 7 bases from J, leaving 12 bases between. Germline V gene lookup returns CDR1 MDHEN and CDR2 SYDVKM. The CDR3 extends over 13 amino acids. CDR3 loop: CASVLAGNSPLHF. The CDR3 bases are TGTGCCAGCGTTCTAGCGGGAAATTCACCCCTCCACTTT.

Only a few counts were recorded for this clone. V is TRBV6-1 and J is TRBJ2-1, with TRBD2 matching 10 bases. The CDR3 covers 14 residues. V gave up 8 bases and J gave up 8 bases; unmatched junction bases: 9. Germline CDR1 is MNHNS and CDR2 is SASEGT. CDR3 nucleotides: TGTGCCAGCCGATTAGCGGGGGGTCGGGATGAGCAGTTCTTC. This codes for CASRLAGGRDEQFF.

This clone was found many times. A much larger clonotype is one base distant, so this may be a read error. The CDR3 region is CTSSFGSQKNIQYF. CDR3 nucleotide sequence: TGTACCAGCAGTTTCGGGAGTCAGAAAAACATTCAGTACTTC. The V and J genes are TRBV12-3 or TRBV12-4 and TRBJ2-4, with D possibly being TRBD2 (6 bases). CDR3 length: 14 residues.

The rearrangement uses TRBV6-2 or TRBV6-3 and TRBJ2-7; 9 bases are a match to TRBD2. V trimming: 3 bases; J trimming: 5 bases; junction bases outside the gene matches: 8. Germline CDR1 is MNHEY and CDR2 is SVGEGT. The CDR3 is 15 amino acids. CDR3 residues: CASSYRLADSNEQYF. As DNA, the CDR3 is TGTGCCAGCAGTTATAGACTAGCGGATTCTAACGAGCAGTACTTC.

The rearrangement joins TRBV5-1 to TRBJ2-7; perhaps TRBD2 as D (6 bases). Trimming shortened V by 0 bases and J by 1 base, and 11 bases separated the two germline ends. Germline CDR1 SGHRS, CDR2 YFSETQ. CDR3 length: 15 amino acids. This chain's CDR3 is CASSLGVSGSYEQYF. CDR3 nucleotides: TGCGCCAGCAGCTTGGGCGTTAGCGGATCCTACGAGCAGTACTTC.

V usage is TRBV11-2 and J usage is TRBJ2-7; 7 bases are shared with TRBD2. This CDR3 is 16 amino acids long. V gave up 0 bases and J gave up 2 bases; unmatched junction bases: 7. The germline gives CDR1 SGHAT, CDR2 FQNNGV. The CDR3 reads CASSLEFGGGTYEQYF. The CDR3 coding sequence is TGTGCCAGCAGCTTAGAGTTTGGGGGGGGAACCTACGAGCAGTACTTC.

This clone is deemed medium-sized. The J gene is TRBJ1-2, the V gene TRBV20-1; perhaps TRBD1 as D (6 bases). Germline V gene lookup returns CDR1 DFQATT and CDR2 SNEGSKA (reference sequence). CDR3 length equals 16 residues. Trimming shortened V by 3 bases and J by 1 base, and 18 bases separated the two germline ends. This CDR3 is CSARGNRVPLNYGYTF. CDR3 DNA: TGCAGTGCTAGGGGAAACAGGGTCCCCCTTAACTATGGCTACACCTTC.

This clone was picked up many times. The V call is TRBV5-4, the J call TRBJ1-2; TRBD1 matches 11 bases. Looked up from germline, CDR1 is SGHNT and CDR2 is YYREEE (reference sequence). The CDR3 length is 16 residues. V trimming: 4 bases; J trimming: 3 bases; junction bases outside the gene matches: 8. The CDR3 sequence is CASSGSTGQGDYGYTF. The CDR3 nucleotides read TGTGCCAGCAGCGGATCAACGGGACAGGGGGACTATGGCTACACCTTC.

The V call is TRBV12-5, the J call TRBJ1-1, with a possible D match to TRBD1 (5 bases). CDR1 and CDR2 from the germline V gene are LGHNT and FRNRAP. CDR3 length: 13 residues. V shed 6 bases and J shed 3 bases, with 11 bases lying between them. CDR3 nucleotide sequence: TGTGCTAGTGGCCCGGCGGGGGACACTGAAGCTTTCTTT. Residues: CASGPAGDTEAFF. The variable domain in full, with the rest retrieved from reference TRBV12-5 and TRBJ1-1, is DARVTQTPRHKVTEMGQEVTMRCQPILGHNTVFWYRQTMMQGLELLAYFRNRAPLDDSGMPKDRFSAEMPDATLATLKIQPSEPRDSAVYFCASGPAGDTEAFFGQGTRLTVV.

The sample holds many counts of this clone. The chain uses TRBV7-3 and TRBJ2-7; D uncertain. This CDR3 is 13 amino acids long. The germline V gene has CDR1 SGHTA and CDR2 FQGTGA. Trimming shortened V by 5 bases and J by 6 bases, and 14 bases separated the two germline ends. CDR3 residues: CASSPSSGLEQYF. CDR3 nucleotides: TGTGCCAGCAGCCCCTCTTCCGGGCTCGAGCAGTACTTC.

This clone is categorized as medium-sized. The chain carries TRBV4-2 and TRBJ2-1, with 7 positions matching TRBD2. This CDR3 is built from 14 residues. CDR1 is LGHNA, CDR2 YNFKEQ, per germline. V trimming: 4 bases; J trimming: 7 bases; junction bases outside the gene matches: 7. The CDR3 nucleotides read TGTGCCAGCAGCCTCCAGCGGGGAGGTAATGAGCAGTTCTTC. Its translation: CASSLQRGGNEQFF.

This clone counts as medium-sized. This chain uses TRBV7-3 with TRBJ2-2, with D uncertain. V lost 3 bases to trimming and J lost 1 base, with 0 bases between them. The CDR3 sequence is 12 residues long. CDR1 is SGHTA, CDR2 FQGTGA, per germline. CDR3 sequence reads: CASSLNTGELFF. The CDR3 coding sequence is TGTGCCAGCAGCTTGAACACCGGGGAGCTGTTTTTT.

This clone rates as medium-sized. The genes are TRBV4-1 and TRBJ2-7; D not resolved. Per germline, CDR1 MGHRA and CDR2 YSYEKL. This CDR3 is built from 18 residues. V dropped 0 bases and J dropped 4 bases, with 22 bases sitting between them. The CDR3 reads CASSQDRSPPDGYYEQYF. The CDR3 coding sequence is TGCGCCAGCAGCCAAGATAGGTCCCCACCGGACGGTTATTACGAGCAGTACTTC.

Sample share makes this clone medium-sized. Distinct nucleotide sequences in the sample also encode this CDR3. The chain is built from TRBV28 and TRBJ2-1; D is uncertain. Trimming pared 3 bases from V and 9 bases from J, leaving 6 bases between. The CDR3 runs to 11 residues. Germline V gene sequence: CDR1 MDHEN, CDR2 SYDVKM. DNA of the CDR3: TGTGCCAGCAGTTTTATCGGTGAGCAGTTCTTC. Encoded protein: CASSFIGEQFF. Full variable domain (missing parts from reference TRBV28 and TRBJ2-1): DVKVTQSSRYLVKRTGEKVFLECVQDMDHENMFWYRQDPGLGLRLIYFSYDVKMKEKGDIPEGYSVSREKKERFSLILESASTNQTSMYLCASSFIGEQFFGPGTRLTVL.

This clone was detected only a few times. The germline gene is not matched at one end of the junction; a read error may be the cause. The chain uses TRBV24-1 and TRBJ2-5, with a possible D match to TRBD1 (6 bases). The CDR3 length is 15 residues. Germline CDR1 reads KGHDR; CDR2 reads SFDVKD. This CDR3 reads CAASDLAQGIETQYF. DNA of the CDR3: TGTGCCGCCAGTGATTTAGCGCAGGGGATAGAGACCCAGTACTTC.